The rows below give T cell receptor beta chains drawn from one sample of a study of blood T cell repertoires in COVID-19. TCRdb keeps only in-frame clones here, not all; method: immunoSEQ multiplex PCR. The sample lists some 130,000 clones, approximately 74% occurring once. The sample taken for sequencing was peripheral blood. All receptors come from a woman aged 70 to 79 with acute or convalescent COVID-19. Each CDR3 is given with its conserved first and last residue. The order of the fields is J gene, clone size, CDR3 length, V gene, D gene, CDR3 DNA, CDR3 protein. D genes are given only for firm matches. Clone size is not always given. Where it is, it says once, few, many or a class for expanded clones.

j_gene: TRBJ2-1
abundance: .
len: 14
v_gene: TRBV2
d_gene: .
CDR3nt: TGTGCCAAAAACACAAACAACTCCTACAATGAGCAGTTCTTC
CDR3aa: CAKNTNNSYNEQFF

j_gene: TRBJ2-1
abundance: .
len: 15
v_gene: TRBV9
d_gene: TRBD1
CDR3nt: TGTGCCAGCAGCGTAGCGGGGACAGGGGTGAATGAGCAGTTCTTC
CDR3aa: CASSVAGTGVNEQFF

j_gene: TRBJ2-7
abundance: .
len: 18
v_gene: TRBV9
d_gene: .
CDR3nt: TGTGCCAGCAGCGTAGGAGAGGTAGTAGGCGACGGAGGCGGGAAGCAGTACTTC
CDR3aa: CASSVGEVVGDGGGKQYF

j_gene: TRBJ2-7
abundance: .
len: 13
v_gene: TRBV5-6
d_gene: .
CDR3nt: TGTGCCAGCAGCTCTGGGAGCCCAGTGGAGCAGTACTTC
CDR3aa: CASSSGSPVEQYF

j_gene: TRBJ2-1
abundance: .
len: 13
v_gene: TRBV24-1
d_gene: .
CDR3nt: TGTGCCACCAGTGATCCCCCGACAGACTCGCAGTTCTTC
CDR3aa: CATSDPPTDSQFF

j_gene: TRBJ1-4
abundance: once
len: 13
v_gene: TRBV27
d_gene: .
CDR3nt: TGTGCCAGCAGTTTAATGAGGGGGGAAAAACTGTTTTTT
CDR3aa: CASSLMRGEKLFF

j_gene: TRBJ2-1
abundance: .
len: 15
v_gene: TRBV9
d_gene: TRBD2
CDR3nt: TGTGCCAGCAGCGCGTCGTCACTAGCGGGAGATGAGCAGTTCTTC
CDR3aa: CASSASSLAGDEQFF

j_gene: TRBJ1-4
abundance: .
len: 17
v_gene: TRBV3-1/TRBV3-2
d_gene: TRBD1
CDR3nt: TGTGCCAGCAGCCAAGACCACCGGGACAGGGTAGCGGAAAAACTGTTTTTT
CDR3aa: CASSQDHRDRVAEKLFF

j_gene: TRBJ1-2
abundance: .
len: 15
v_gene: TRBV11-2
d_gene: .
CDR3nt: TGTGCCAGCAGCTCCACAGGGTCAGTGAACTATGGCTACACCTTC
CDR3aa: CASSSTGSVNYGYTF

j_gene: TRBJ1-4
abundance: .
len: 15
v_gene: TRBV4-3
d_gene: .
CDR3nt: TGCGCCAGCAGCCGTGGCCGTAGGCGGGATGAAAAACTGTTTTTT
CDR3aa: CASSRGRRRDEKLFF

j_gene: TRBJ1-6
abundance: .
len: 15
v_gene: TRBV14
d_gene: .
CDR3nt: TGTGCCAGCAGCCCCTCGGGGGGGCCACTTTGGGGCCTCCACTTT
CDR3aa: CASSPSGGPLWGLHF

j_gene: TRBJ2-1
abundance: .
len: 11
v_gene: TRBV25-1
d_gene: .
CDR3nt: TGTGCCAGCAGTACAACCAGTGAGCAGTTCTTC
CDR3aa: CASSTTSEQFF

j_gene: TRBJ1-2
abundance: many
len: 14
v_gene: TRBV5-4
d_gene: .
CDR3nt: TGTGCCAGCAGCCCCCTGACAGGTGCCTATGGCTACACCTTC
CDR3aa: CASSPLTGAYGYTF

j_gene: TRBJ1-3
abundance: .
len: 13
v_gene: TRBV30
d_gene: .
CDR3nt: TGTGCCTGGACTCGGACACCTGGAAACACCATATATTTT
CDR3aa: CAWTRTPGNTIYF

j_gene: TRBJ2-1
abundance: .
len: 15
v_gene: TRBV6-5
d_gene: TRBD2
CDR3nt: TGTGCCAGCAGTTACACTAGCGGGCTTCACAATGAGCAGTTCTTC
CDR3aa: CASSYTSGLHNEQFF

j_gene: TRBJ1-2
abundance: .
len: 14
v_gene: TRBV19
d_gene: .
CDR3nt: TGTGCCAGTAATTCTCTAGGGGATAACTATGGCTACACCTTC
CDR3aa: CASNSLGDNYGYTF

j_gene: TRBJ1-2
abundance: .
len: 12
v_gene: TRBV21-1
d_gene: .
CDR3nt: TGTGCCAACGAGCTAGGGGTCTATGGCTACACCTTC
CDR3aa: CANELGVYGYTF

j_gene: TRBJ2-1
abundance: .
len: 14
v_gene: TRBV7-8
d_gene: .
CDR3nt: TGTGCCAGCAGCTTAGAGAGGGTAGCGAATGAGCAGTTCTTC
CDR3aa: CASSLERVANEQFF

j_gene: TRBJ1-2
abundance: .
len: 13
v_gene: TRBV4-1
d_gene: TRBD1
CDR3nt: TGCGCCAGCAGCTTTCGACAGGGGAGCGGCTACACCTTC
CDR3aa: CASSFRQGSGYTF

j_gene: TRBJ1-3
abundance: .
len: 14
v_gene: TRBV6-5
d_gene: .
CDR3nt: TGTGCCAGCCGAACAGGGCACTCTGGAAACACCATATATTTT
CDR3aa: CASRTGHSGNTIYF

j_gene: TRBJ2-5
abundance: few
len: 17
v_gene: TRBV21-1
d_gene: .
CDR3nt: TGTGCCAGCAGCAACCCCCGCCGACACAGTTTCCAAGAGACCCAGTACTTC
CDR3aa: CASSNPRRHSFQETQYF

j_gene: TRBJ1-5
abundance: .
len: 15
v_gene: TRBV18
d_gene: .
CDR3nt: TGTGCCAGCTCACCAAAGGGGGGGCGCAATCAGCCCCAGCATTTT
CDR3aa: CASSPKGGRNQPQHF

j_gene: TRBJ1-1
abundance: .
len: 15
v_gene: TRBV7-6
d_gene: .
CDR3nt: TGTGCCAGCAGCTTAAGGGCAGGGGTCCAGCATGAAGCTTTCTTT
CDR3aa: CASSLRAGVQHEAFF

j_gene: TRBJ1-1
abundance: .
len: 14
v_gene: TRBV6-5
d_gene: TRBD1
CDR3nt: TGTGCCAGCAGACGGACAGGAGCGAACACTGAAGCTTTCTTT
CDR3aa: CASRRTGANTEAFF

j_gene: TRBJ2-1
abundance: .
len: 16
v_gene: TRBV4-1
d_gene: .
CDR3nt: TGCGCCAGCAGCCAAGATAGGAGCGGCGCCTACAATGAGCAGTTCTTC
CDR3aa: CASSQDRSGAYNEQFF

j_gene: TRBJ2-3
abundance: once
len: 19
v_gene: TRBV2
d_gene: TRBD2
CDR3nt: TGTGCCAGCCGAACGAACCCGGTACTAGCGGGACGTAGCACAGATACGCAGTATTTT
CDR3aa: CASRTNPVLAGRSTDTQYF

j_gene: TRBJ2-7
abundance: .
len: 15
v_gene: TRBV5-1
d_gene: TRBD2
CDR3nt: TGCGCCAGCAGCTATGGCCCCGATGGGAGGGACGAGCAGTACTTC
CDR3aa: CASSYGPDGRDEQYF